This entry concerns a single T cell receptor beta chain. V shed 4 bases and J 7 bases; nucleotides not matched to a gene: 6. The CDR3 runs 16 residues. Germline CDR1 LNHDA, CDR2 SQIVND (reference sequence). These data come from a study of identical twins' blood T cells. Original methodology: Each donor had about 90,000 to nearly 550,000 clonotypes. MiXCR was run by TCRdb on the 5' RACE reads, yielding one entry per CDR3 protein. TCRdb, not the authors, supplied the V and J calls. Altogether 350,000 to 400,000 distinct CDR3 sequences are present, 28% being singletons, with the ten largest covering 5.5% to 6.5%.

Material for sequencing was PBMCs. The receptor was derived from a woman aged 18-49 years in good health. The chain carries TRBV19 and TRBJ2-1; TRBD2 matches 14 bases. The CDR3 nucleotides are TGTGCCAGTAGTACTCAGACTAGCGGGAGGGATAATGAGCAGTTCTTC. Translation: CASSTQTSGRDNEQFF.